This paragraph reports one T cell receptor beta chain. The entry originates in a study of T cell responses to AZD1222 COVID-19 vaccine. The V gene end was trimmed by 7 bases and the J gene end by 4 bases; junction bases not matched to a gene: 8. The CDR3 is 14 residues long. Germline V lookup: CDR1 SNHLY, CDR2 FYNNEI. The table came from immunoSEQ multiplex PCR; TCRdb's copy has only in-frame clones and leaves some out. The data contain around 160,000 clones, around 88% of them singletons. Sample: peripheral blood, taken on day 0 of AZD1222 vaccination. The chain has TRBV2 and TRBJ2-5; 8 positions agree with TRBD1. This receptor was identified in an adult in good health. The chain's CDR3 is CASTSTGARETQYF. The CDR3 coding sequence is TGTGCCAGCACTTCGACAGGGGCTCGAGAGACCCAGTACTTC.